This TCR beta chain was captured in a study of PD-L1 blockade in urothelial cancer. Looking at the study overall: About nine tenths of the roughly 30 patients comprised males who had bladder-origin urothelial cancer. Patients arrived having already received 0 to 3 prior chemotherapy regimens. After treatment start, blood was analyzed at 3 weeks (second dose) and at 6 weeks.

Every PCR was spiked with synthetic TCR analog templates. Repertoires were generated with immunoSEQ multiplex PCR, while TCRdb's copy carries only in-frame clones and drops some. The sample lists approximately 28,000 clones; around 84% were seen once. The junction had 5 bases not matched to a gene; V was cut back by 6 bases and J by 5 bases. Germline V gene lookup returns CDR1 SQVTM and CDR2 ANQGSEA. The CDR3 loop spans 12 amino acids. The time point: peripheral blood 6 weeks after treatment start. The source is a man in his 70s with urothelial cancer. This material consisted of PBMCs, taken around atezolizumab (anti-PD-L1) treatment. This chain joins TRBV29-1 and TRBJ1-1; 8 positions match TRBD1. CDR3 DNA sequence: TGCAGCGTGTGGACAGGGCGTACTGAAGCTTTCTTT. Amino acids: CSVWTGRTEAFF.